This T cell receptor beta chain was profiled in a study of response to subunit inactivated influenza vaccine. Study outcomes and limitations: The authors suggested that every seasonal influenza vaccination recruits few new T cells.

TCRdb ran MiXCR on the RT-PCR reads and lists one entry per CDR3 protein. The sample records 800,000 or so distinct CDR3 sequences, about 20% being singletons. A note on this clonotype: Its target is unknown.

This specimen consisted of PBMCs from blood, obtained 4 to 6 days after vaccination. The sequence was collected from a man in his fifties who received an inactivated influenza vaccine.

Written as DNA, the CDR3 is TGTGCCAGCAGTTGGACTAGCGGGGACCAAGAGACCCAGTACTTC. Its protein product is CASSWTSGDQETQYF. The chain employs TRBV12-3 or TRBV12-4 and TRBJ2-5; 12 bases align to TRBD2. The length of the CDR3 is 15 residues. With V trimmed by 4 bases and J by 0 bases, 0 bases remained unmatched.